The text below deals with one T cell receptor (beta chain). Its antigen is unknown. Sequenced by immunoSEQ multiplex PCR; TCRdb stores in-frame clones only, minus some. The sample includes roughly 2.4 million clones, approximately 94% of them seen just once. The data stem from a study of shared clonotypes between healthy human individuals. Turning to the study itself: Researchers drew samples from a couple of women and a few men aged 18 to 49.

Adult Caucasians living in Nashville, Tennessee made up all of the donors. CD45RA-negative memory and CD45RA+ naive subsets were split from the CD4+ cells. Study-wide findings and caveats: Among four donors, approximately 4.6% of naive CD4 clonotypes were found in common.

The V segment lost 6 bases and the J segment 3 bases; nucleotides outside the gene matches: 7. Germline V gene sequence: CDR1 MNHNS, CDR2 SASEGT. The CDR3 spans 15 residues. The receptor was isolated from a man aged 18 to 30 in good health. What was sequenced was naive CD4+ T cells sorted from blood. The sample's subset: CD45RA+ positively selected. The V gene is TRBV6-1, the J gene TRBJ2-7, with 11 bases fitting TRBD1. CDR3 nucleotides: TGTGCCAGCAGCAATCCGGGACAGGGGGTCTACGAGCAGTACTTC. Its translation: CASSNPGQGVYEQYF.